One T cell receptor beta chain is described in this entry. Its matching antigen is unknown. It was with 60 Vbeta and 13 Jbeta primers that the PCR ran. Libraries were prepared by immunoSEQ multiplex PCR; TCRdb keeps only in-frame clonotypes and omits some of them. The sample has 150,000 or so clones, over 60% seen once. The CDR3 loop spans 14 amino acids. Trimming left V 2 bases short and J 1 base short, with 8 bases between. Per germline, CDR1 KGHSH and CDR2 LQKENI. This entry is derived from a study of cytomegalovirus exposure and HLA in healthy donors. Study-wide results and limits: Presence/absence analyses rested on an assumption that sequencing depth was roughly uniform across donors.

The source of this sequence is a male donor in good health and CMV-seropositive. V gene TRBV18 combines with J gene TRBJ1-1; weak D call: TRBD1 (6 bases). Source material: PBMCs. The DNA of the CDR3 is TGTGCCAGCTCACCAGTCAGGGGGAACACTGAAGCTTTCTTT. Protein: CASSPVRGNTEAFF.